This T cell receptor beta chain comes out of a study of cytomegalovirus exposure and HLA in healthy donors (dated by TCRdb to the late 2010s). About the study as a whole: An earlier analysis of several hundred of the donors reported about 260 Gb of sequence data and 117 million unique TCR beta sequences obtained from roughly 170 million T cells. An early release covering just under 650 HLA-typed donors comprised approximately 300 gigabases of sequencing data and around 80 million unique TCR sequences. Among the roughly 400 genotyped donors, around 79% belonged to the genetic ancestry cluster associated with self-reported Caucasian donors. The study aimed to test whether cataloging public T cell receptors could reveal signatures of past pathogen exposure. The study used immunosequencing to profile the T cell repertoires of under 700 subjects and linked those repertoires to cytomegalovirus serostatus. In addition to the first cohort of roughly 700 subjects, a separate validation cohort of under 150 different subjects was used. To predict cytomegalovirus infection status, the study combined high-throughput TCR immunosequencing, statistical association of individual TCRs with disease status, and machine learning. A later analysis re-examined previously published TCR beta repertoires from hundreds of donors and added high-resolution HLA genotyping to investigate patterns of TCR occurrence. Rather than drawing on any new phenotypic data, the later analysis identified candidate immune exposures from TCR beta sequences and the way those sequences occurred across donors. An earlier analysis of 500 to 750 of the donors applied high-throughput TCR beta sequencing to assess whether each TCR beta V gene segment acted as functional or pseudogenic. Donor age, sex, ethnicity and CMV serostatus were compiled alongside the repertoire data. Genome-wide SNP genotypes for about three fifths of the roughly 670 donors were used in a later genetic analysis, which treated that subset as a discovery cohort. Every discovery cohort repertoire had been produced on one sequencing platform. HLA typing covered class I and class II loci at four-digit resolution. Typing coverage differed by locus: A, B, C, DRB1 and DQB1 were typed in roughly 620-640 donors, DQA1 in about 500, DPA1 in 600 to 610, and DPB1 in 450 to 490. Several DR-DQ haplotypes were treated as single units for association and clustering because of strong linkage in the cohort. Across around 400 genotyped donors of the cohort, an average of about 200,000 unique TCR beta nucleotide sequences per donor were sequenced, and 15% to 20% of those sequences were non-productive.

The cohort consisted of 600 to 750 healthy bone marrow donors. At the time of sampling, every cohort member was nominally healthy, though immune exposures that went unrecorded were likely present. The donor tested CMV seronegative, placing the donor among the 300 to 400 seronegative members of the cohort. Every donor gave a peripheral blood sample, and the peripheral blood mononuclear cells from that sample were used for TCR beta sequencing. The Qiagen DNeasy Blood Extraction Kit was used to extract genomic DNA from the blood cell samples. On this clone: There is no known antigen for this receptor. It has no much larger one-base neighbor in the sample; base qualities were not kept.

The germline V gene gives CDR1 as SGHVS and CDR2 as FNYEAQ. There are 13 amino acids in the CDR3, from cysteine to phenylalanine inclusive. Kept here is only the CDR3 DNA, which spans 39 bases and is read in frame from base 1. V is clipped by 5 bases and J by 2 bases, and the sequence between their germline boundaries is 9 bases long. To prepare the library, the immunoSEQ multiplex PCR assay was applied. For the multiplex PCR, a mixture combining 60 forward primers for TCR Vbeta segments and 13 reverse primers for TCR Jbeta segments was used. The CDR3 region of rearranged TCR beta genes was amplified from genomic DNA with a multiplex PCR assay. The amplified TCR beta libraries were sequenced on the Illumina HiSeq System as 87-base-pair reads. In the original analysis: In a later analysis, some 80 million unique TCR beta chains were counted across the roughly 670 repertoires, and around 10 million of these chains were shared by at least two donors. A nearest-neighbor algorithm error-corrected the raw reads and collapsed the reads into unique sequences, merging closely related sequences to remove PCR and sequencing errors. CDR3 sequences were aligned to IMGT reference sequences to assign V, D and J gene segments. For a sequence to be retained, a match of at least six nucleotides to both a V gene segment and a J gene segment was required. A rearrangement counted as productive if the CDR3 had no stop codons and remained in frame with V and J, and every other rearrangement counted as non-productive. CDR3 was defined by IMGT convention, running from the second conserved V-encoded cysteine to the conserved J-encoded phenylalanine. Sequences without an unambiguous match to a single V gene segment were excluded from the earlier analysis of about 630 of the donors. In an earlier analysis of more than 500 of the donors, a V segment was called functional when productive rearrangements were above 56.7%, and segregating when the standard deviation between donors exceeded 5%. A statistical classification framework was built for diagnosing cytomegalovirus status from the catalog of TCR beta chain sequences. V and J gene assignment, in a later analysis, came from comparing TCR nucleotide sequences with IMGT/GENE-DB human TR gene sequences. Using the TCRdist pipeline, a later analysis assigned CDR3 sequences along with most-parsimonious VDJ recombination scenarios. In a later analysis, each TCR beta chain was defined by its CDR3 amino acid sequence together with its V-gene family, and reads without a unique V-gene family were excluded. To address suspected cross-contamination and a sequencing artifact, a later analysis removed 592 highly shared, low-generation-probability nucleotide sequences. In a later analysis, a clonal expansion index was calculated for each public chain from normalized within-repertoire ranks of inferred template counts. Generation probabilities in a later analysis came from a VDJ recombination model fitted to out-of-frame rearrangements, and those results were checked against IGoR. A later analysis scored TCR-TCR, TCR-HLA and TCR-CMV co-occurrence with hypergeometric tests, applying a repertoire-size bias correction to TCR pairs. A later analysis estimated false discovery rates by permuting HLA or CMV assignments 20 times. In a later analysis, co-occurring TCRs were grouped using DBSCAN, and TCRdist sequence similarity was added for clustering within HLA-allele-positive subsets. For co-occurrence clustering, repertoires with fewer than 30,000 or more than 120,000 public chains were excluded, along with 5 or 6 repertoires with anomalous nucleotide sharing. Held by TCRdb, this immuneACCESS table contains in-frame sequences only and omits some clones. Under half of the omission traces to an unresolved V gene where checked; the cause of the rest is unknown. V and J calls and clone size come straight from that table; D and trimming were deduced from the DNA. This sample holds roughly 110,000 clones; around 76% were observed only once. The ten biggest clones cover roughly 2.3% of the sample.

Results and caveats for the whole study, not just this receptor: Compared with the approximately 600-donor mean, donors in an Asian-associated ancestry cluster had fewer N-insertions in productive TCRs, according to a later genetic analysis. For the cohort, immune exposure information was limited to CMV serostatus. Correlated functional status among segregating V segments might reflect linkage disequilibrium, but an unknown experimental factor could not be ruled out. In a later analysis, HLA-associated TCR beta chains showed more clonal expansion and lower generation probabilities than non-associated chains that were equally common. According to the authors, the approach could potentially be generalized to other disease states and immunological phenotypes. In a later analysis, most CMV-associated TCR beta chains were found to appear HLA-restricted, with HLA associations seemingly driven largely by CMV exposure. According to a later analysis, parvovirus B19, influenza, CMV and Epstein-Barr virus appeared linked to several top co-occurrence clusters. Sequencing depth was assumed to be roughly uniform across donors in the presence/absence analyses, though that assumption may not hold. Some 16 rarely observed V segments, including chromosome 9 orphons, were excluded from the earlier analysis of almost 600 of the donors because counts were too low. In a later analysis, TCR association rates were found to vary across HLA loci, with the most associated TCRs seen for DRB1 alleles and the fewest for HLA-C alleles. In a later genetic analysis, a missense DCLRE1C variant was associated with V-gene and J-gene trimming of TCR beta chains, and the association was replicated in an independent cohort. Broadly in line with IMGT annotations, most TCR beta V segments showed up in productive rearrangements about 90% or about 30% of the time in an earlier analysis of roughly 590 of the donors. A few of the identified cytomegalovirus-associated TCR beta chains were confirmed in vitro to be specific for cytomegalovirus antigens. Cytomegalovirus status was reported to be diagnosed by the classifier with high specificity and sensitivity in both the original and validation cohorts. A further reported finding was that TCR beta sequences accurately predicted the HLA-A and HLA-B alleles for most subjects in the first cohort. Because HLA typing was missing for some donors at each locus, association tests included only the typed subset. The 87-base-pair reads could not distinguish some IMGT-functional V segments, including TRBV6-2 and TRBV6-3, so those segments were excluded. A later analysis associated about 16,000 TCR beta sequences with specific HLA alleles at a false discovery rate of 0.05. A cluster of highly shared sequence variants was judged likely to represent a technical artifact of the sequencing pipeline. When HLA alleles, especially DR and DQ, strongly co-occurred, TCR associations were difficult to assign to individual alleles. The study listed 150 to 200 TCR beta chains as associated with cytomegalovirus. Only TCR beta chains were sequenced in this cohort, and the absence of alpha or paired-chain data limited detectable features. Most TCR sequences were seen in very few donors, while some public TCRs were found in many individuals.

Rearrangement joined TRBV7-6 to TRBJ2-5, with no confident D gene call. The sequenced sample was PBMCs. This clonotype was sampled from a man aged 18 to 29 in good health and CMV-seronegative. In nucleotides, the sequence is TGTGCCAGCAGCCCCGAGATGCAAGAGACCCAGTACTTC. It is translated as CASSPEMQETQYF.